Included here is one T cell receptor (beta chain) sequence, with context. Its antigen is currently unknown. The CDR3 is 14 residues long. Germline V gene sequence: CDR1 GTSNPN, CDR2 SVGIG (reference sequence). With V trimmed by 5 bases and J by 2 bases, 7 bases remained unmatched. The data are from a study of beta chain features in type 1 diabetes. Every isolated RNA sample was fully reverse transcribed, so sequencing captured expressed TCRB transcripts. Generated by immunoSEQ multiplex PCR, the TCRdb table keeps only in-frame clones and is missing some. The table records roughly 140,000 clones, about 7% of them present only once. Study outcomes and limitations: It was among patients, rather than healthy donors, that naive, central memory and Treg TCRB repertoires appeared more similar. There was no resolution here of whether HLA type influences TCRB rearrangement.

Cell sorting via CD45RO/CCR7/CD25/CD127/CD95/CD27 was performed to obtain CD4+ naive, central memory, regulatory and stem cell-like memory cells. The receptor was derived from a woman aged 25-40 years in good health. Sequencing was done on a sample of central memory CD4+ T cells from blood. The chain joins TRBV30 to TRBJ2-7; 9 nucleotides match TRBD1. CDR3 residues: CAWVTGGRTYEQYF. CDR3 in DNA: TGTGCCTGGGTGACAGGGGGACGGACCTACGAGCAGTACTTC.